The present TCR beta chain was sequenced within a study of CD8+ T cells in alopecia areata. To note about this clone: Antigen unknown.

As for treatment: oral pan-JAK inhibitor, 5-10 mg twice daily. Trimming cost V 3 bases and J 3 bases, with 14 bases left between them. The germline V gene has CDR1 SGHDN and CDR2 FVKESK. The CDR3 length is 15 residues. RNA extraction was followed by reverse transcription into cDNA, which acted as the sequencing template. TCRdb keeps only in-frame clones here, not all; method: immunoSEQ multiplex PCR. The repertoire holds over 150,000 clones, with approximately 62% as singletons. Study results and caveats: Whereas mice showed it more clearly, TCR sharing across patients was murkier, possibly because of HLA.

The sequencing here drew on CD4+ T cells sorted from blood, taken at week 24, from a patient treated with tofacitinib. This receptor was identified in a human donor with alopecia areata. The chain has TRBV14 and TRBJ2-5; maybe TRBD1 (6 bases). The CDR3 region has the DNA TGTGCCAGCAGCCACCGAACGGACAGAAAAGAGACCCAGTACTTC. Translation: CASSHRTDRKETQYF.